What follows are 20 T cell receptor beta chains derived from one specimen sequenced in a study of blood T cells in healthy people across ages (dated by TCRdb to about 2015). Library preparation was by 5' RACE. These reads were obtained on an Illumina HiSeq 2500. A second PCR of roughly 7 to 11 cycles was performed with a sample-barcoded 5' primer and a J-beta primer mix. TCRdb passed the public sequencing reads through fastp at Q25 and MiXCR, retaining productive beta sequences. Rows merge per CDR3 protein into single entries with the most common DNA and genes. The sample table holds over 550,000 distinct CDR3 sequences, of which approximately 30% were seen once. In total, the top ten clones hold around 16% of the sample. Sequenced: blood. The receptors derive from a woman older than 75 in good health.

The chain's CDR3 is CAWSPHGGVNQPQHF. In nucleotides, the CDR3 is TGTGCCTGGAGCCCCCACGGAGGGGTCAATCAGCCCCAGCATTTT. The V gene is TRBV30, the J gene TRBJ1-5; TRBD1 is a possible D gene (5 bases). The CDR3 totals 15 residues. The germline gives CDR1 GTSNPN, CDR2 SVGIG (reference sequence). Between the trimmed V and J ends, which lost 3 bases and 3 bases, there was a span of 15 bases.

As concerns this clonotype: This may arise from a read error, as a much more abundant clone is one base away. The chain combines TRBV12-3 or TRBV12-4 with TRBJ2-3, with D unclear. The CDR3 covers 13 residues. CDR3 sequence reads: CASSRWAADTEYF. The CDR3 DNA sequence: TGTGCCAGCAGTCGCTGGGCCGCAGATACGGAGTATTTT.

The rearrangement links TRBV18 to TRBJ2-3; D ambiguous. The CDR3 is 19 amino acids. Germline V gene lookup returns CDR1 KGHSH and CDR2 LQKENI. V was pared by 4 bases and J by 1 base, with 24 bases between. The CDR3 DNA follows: TGTGCCAGCTCACTCTCACCAGGCTCCCTAGGCTCCGGCACAGATACGCAGTATTTT. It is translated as CASSLSPGSLGSGTDTQYF.

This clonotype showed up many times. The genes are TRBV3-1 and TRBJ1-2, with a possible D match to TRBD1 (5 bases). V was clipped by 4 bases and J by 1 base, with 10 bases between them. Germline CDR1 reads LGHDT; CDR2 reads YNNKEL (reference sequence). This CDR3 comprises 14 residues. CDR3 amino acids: CASSPGPVNYGYTF. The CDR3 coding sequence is TGTGCCAGCAGCCCGGGACCGGTTAACTATGGCTACACCTTC.

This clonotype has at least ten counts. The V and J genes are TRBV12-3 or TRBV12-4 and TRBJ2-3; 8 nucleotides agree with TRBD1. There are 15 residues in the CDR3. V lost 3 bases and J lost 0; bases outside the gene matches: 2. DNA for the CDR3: TGTGCCAGCAGTTTGGGACAGGCCAGCACAGATACGCAGTATTTT. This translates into CASSLGQASTDTQYF.

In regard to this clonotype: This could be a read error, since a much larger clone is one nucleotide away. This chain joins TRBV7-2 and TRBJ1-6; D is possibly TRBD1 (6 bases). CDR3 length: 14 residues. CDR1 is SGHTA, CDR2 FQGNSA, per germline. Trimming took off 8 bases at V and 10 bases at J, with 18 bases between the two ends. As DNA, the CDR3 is TGTGCCAGCTGCGGGGCACAGGGAGGCTCACCCCTCCACTTT. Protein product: CASCGAQGGSPLHF.

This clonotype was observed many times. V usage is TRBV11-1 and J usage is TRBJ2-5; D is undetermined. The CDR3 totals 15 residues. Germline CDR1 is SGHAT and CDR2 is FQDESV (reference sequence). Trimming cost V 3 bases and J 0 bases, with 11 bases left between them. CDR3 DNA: TGTGCCAGCAGCTTCCGGACCTCGTACCAAGAGACCCAGTACTTC. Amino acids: CASSFRTSYQETQYF.

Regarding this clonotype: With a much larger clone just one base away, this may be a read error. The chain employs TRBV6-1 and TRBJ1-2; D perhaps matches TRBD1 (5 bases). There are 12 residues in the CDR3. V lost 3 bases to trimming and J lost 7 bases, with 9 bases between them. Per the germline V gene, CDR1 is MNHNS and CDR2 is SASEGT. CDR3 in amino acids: CASSDQGCGYTF. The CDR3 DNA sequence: TGTGCCAGCAGTGATCAGGGCTGTGGCTACACCTTC.

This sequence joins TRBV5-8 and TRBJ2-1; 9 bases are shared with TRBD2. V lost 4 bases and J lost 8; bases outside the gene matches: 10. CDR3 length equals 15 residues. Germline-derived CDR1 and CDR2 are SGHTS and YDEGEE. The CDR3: CASSRGGGGADEQFF. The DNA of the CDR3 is TGTGCCAGCAGCCGCGGGGGCGGGGGGGCCGATGAGCAGTTCTTC. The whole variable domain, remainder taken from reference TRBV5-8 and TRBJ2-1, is EAGVTQSPTHLIKTRGQQATLRCSPISGHTSVYWYQQALGLGLQFLLWYDEGEERNRGNFPPRFSGRQFPNYSSELNVNALELEDSALYLCASSRGGGGADEQFFGPGTRLTVL.

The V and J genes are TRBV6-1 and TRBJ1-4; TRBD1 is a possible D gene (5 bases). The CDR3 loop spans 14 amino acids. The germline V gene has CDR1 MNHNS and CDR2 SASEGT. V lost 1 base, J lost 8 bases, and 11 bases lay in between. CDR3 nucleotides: TGTGCCAGCAGTGAAGGCAGGGCAGTCGAAAAACTGTTTTTT. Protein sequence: CASSEGRAVEKLFF.

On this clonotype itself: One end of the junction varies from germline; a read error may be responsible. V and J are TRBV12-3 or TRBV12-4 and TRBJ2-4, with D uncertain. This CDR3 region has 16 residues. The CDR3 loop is CASSPMGSFGKNIQHF. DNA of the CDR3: TGTGCCAGCAGCCCTATGGGATCTTTTGGCAAAAACATTCAGCACTTC.

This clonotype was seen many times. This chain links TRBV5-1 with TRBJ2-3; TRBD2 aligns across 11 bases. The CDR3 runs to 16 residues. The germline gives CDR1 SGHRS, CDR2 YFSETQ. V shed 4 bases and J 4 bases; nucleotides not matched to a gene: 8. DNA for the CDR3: TGCGCCAGCAGCAGGGATAGCGGGGGGGCATCAGATACGCAGTATTTT. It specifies CASSRDSGGASDTQYF.

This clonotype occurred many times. The DNA of the CDR3 is TGTGCCAGCAGCTCCGGGAGTGAGGGTGAGCAGTTCTTC. As protein: CASSSGSEGEQFF. The J gene is TRBJ2-1, the V gene TRBV7-9; a possible D gene is TRBD2 (6 bases). Germline lookup yields CDR1 SEHNR and CDR2 FQNEAQ (reference sequence). The V end lost 4 bases, the J end lost 9 bases, and 13 bases lay between the germline ends. The CDR3 length is 13 residues.

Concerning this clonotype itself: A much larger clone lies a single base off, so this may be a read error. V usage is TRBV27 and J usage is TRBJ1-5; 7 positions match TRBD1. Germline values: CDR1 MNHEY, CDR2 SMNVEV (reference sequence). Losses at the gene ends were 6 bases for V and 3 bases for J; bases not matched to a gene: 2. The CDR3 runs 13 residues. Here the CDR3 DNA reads TGTGCCAGCAGGACAGGGTTCAATCAGCCCCAGCATTTT. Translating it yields CASRTGFNQPQHF.

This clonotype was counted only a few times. Here the CDR3 reads CASSSLGGTGNEQYF. DNA for the CDR3: TGTGCCAGCTCATCATTAGGGGGGACGGGCAATGAGCAGTACTTC. The genes are TRBV18 and TRBJ2-1; D assignment may be TRBD1 or TRBD2 (6 bases each). The J call could be wrong; TRBJ2-7 is a better fit for the DNA end. The length of the CDR3 is 15 residues. Germline CDR1 reads KGHSH; CDR2 reads LQKENI.

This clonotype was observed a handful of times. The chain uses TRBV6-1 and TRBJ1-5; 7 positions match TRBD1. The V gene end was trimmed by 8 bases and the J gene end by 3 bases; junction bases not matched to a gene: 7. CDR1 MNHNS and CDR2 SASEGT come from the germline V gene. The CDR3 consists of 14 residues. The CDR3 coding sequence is TGTGCCAGCGAGTACAGGGGAAACAATCAGCCCCAGCATTTT. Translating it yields CASEYRGNNQPQHF.

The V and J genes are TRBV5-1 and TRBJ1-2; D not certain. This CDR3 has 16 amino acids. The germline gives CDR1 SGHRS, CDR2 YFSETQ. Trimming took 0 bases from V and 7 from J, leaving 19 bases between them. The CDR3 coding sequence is TGCGCCAGCAGCTTGGAGGAGCGGCAGTTCGGGTCTGGCTACACCTTC. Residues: CASSLEERQFGSGYTF.

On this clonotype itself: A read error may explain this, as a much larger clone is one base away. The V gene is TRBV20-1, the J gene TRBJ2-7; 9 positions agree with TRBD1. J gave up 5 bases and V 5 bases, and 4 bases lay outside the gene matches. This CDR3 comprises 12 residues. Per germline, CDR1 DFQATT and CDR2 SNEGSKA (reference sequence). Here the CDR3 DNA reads TGCAGTGCTTCGGACAGGGGACACGAGCAGTACTTC. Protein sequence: CSASDRGHEQYF.

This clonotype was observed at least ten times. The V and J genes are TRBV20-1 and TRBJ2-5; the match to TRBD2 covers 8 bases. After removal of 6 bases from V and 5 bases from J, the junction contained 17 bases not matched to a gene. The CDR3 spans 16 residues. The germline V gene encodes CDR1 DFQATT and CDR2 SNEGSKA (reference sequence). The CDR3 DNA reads TGCAGTGCACCCGACTACGGTAGCGGGGATGGGGAGACCCAGTACTTC. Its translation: CSAPDYGSGDGETQYF.

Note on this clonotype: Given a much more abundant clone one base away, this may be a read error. CDR3 nucleotides: TGTACCAGCATTTCGGGGGGCGGGAACATTCAGTACTTC. This gives the protein CTSISGGGNIQYF. The gene calls are TRBV28 and TRBJ2-4, with D possibly TRBD2 on 7 matching bases. Germline loops: CDR1 MDHEN, CDR2 SYDVKM. CDR3 length equals 13 residues.